This TCR beta chain was identified in a study of T cell changes during pregnancy in multiple sclerosis. J gave up 6 bases and V 5 bases, and 4 bases lay outside the gene matches. The germline CDR1 and CDR2 sequences are SEHNR and FQNEAQ (reference sequence). This CDR3 has 13 residues. Generated by immunoSEQ multiplex PCR, the TCRdb table keeps only in-frame clones and is missing some. The sample carries more than 100,000 clones, 92% recorded once. V gene TRBV7-9 combines with J gene TRBJ1-2; 9 nucleotides agree with TRBD1. The sequence came from a female donor with multiple sclerosis, enrolled in a pregnancy study. This sample comprised peripheral blood, obtained after pregnancy. The CDR3 protein is CASSPWTGDGYTF. CDR3 sequence (DNA): TGTGCCAGCAGCCCCTGGACAGGGGATGGCTACACCTTC.